These 17 T cell receptor beta chains were all obtained from the same sample, sequenced in a study of cytomegalovirus exposure and HLA in healthy donors. PCR employed 60 Vbeta and 13 Jbeta primers. Libraries were prepared by immunoSEQ multiplex PCR; TCRdb keeps only in-frame clonotypes and omits some of them. The profile shows 150,000 to 200,000 clones, roughly 80% of them singletons. The specimen was PBMCs. All receptors come from a woman aged 18-29 years in good health and CMV-seropositive.

V gene TRBV6-6 combines with J gene TRBJ2-5; D might be TRBD2 (6 bases). Germline CDR1 reads MNHNY; CDR2 reads SVGAGI (reference sequence). CDR3 size: 14 residues. V was shortened by 4 bases and J by 2 bases, with 11 bases between the two germline ends. CDR3 nucleotide sequence: TGTGCCAGCAGTTCAAGTGGAGGGCAAGAGACCCAGTACTTC. It encodes CASSSSGGQETQYF.

CDR3 sequence (DNA): TGTGCCTGGAGGACAAGTCTTAATACGCAGTATTTT. It yields the protein CAWRTSLNTQYF. The genes are TRBV30 and TRBJ2-3; D not certain. Germline assignment: CDR1 GTSNPN and CDR2 SVGIG (reference sequence). The V end lost 3 bases, the J end lost 7 bases, and 11 bases lay between the germline ends. The CDR3 loop spans 12 amino acids.

The chain employs TRBV6-4 and TRBJ2-2; 9 nucleotides align to TRBD1. This CDR3 has 14 amino acids. Trimming cost V 5 bases and J 5 bases; bases outside gene matches: 3. The germline CDR1 and CDR2 sequences are MRHNA and SNTAGT. CDR3 in DNA: TGTGCCAGCAGTATAGACAGGGGGACCGGGGAGCTGTTTTTT. Residues: CASSIDRGTGELFF.

V gene TRBV25-1 combines with J gene TRBJ1-3; 11 bases fit TRBD1. V shed 4 bases and J 0 bases; nucleotides not matched to a gene: 5. This CDR3 has 17 residues. Germline CDR1 MGHDK, CDR2 SYGVNS. The CDR3 coding sequence is TGTGCCAGCAGTGCGGACAGGGGGCTCAGCTCTGGAAACACCATATATTTT. Encoded protein: CASSADRGLSSGNTIYF.

The rearrangement links TRBV28 to TRBJ2-7, with 7 bases lining up with TRBD2. This CDR3 has 12 amino acids. Trimming at V came to 6 bases and at J to 12 bases, leaving 11 bases not matched to a gene. Per the germline V gene, CDR1 is MDHEN and CDR2 is SYDVKM. The CDR3 DNA reads as TGTGCCAGCAGCCCCTCCGGGGGGTTTATGTACTTC. It specifies CASSPSGGFMYF.

V usage is TRBV27 and J usage is TRBJ1-2; 10 bases map to TRBD1. Germline values: CDR1 MNHEY, CDR2 SMNVEV (reference sequence). The CDR3 runs 14 residues. The V segment lost 2 bases and the J segment 6 bases; nucleotides outside the gene matches: 3. The CDR3 region is CASSLRTGGDGYTF. In DNA, the CDR3 is TGTGCCAGCAGTTTAAGGACAGGGGGGGATGGCTACACCTTC.

This chain connects TRBV4-1 to TRBJ2-5; 7 positions match TRBD1. The J call may be incorrect, as the DNA end agrees better with TRBJ2-7. This CDR3 has 15 residues. In germline, CDR1 is MGHRA, CDR2 YSYEKL. CDR3 DNA sequence: TGCGCCAGCAGCCAAGTAGGGACAGCCGTGTACGAGCAGTACTTC. It translates to CASSQVGTAVYEQYF.

The chain uses TRBV19 and TRBJ1-5, with D perhaps matching TRBD1 (6 bases). The CDR3 has 14 amino acids. V dropped 7 bases and J dropped 5 bases, with 15 bases sitting between them. Germline V CDR1 and CDR2: LNHDA, SQIVND (reference sequence). The CDR3 bases are TGTGCCAGTAAAGGGGGGGGCACGGATCAGCCCCAGCATTTT. Translation: CASKGGGTDQPQHF.

V usage is TRBV2 and J usage is TRBJ1-5, with D unresolved. Trimming left V 5 bases short and J 4 bases short, with 12 bases between. The CDR3 contains 14 residues. The germline V gene encodes CDR1 SNHLY and CDR2 FYNNEI. This chain's CDR3 is CASSTVRGNQPQHF. CDR3 sequence (DNA): TGTGCCAGCAGTACGGTCCGGGGAAATCAGCCCCAGCATTTT.

The rearrangement uses TRBV15 and TRBJ2-5; 7 bases align to TRBD1. Germline CDR1 LNHNV, CDR2 YYDKDF (reference sequence). V lost 0 bases and J lost 4; bases outside the gene matches: 5. The CDR3 has 15 amino acids. Here the CDR3 reads CATSRDLEGAETQYF. The CDR3 region has the DNA TGTGCCACCAGCAGAGATCTCGAGGGGGCAGAGACCCAGTACTTC.

The chain joins TRBV7-9 to TRBJ1-2; TRBD1 aligns across 7 bases. V lost 0 bases, J lost 4 bases, and 8 bases stayed unmatched. The germline gives CDR1 SEHNR, CDR2 FQNEAQ (reference sequence). The CDR3 covers 16 residues. The CDR3 region has the DNA TGTGCCAGCAGCTTAGCGACCTTCAGGGGGTTCTATGGCTACACCTTC. Amino acid sequence: CASSLATFRGFYGYTF. The full variable domain, with the rest looked up from reference TRBV7-9 and TRBJ1-2, is DTGVSQNPRHKITKRGQNVTFRCDPISEHNRLYWYRQTLGQGPEFLTYFQNEAQLEKSRLLSDRFSAERPKGSFSTLEIQRTEQGDSAMYLCASSLATFRGFYGYTFGSGTRLTVV.

CDR3 DNA: TGTGCCTGGACCCCGGGGGGGGAAACTGGGGAGCAGTACTTC. Translating gives CAWTPGGETGEQYF. V and J are TRBV30 and TRBJ2-7; TRBD2 aligns across 8 bases. V was pared by 4 bases and J by 7 bases, with 12 bases of the junction left unmatched. CDR3 length: 14 residues. CDR1 is GTSNPN, CDR2 SVGIG, per germline (reference sequence).

This clone was counted a few times. This rearrangement joins TRBV5-3 to TRBJ1-1, with TRBD1 as a possible D gene (5 bases). TRBV5-3 is reported as an ORF; its role is uncertain. The V end lost 4 bases, the J end lost 4 bases, and 11 bases lay between the germline ends. CDR3 length: 13 amino acids. The CDR3 spells CARSRGTLTEAFF. DNA of the CDR3: TGTGCCAGAAGCCGGGGGACGCTCACTGAAGCTTTCTTT.

The V and J genes are TRBV7-6 and TRBJ2-1; TRBD2 aligns across 8 bases. The V gene end was trimmed by 1 base and the J gene end by 7 bases; junction bases not matched to a gene: 6. CDR1 is SGHVS and CDR2 is FNYEAQ in the germline V gene. The CDR3 sequence is 15 residues long. This CDR3 is CASSLVRTSGNEQFF. CDR3 DNA sequence: TGTGCCAGCAGCTTAGTTCGAACTAGCGGTAATGAGCAGTTCTTC. Drawing the rest from reference TRBV7-6 and TRBJ2-1, the complete variable domain is GAGVSQSPRYKVTKRGQDVALRCDPISGHVSLYWYRQALGQGPEFLTYFNYEAQQDKSGLPNDRFSAERPEGSISTLTIQRTEQRDSAMYRCASSLVRTSGNEQFFGPGTRLTVL.

The J gene is TRBJ2-2, the V gene TRBV11-2, with D unresolved. Germline CDR1 reads SGHAT; CDR2 reads FQNNGV. The CDR3 runs 17 residues. The V end lost 0 bases, the J end lost 5 bases, and 16 bases lay between the germline ends. The CDR3 sequence is CASSLDSETTGTGELFF. The DNA for the CDR3 is TGTGCCAGCAGCTTAGATTCCGAGACGACTGGGACCGGGGAGCTGTTTTTT.

The chain recombines TRBV6-1 with TRBJ2-1, with 8 bases that match TRBD2. Per germline, CDR1 MNHNS and CDR2 SASEGT. CDR3 size: 14 residues. Unmatched junction bases numbered 7, after V lost 11 bases and J lost 1 base. As DNA, the CDR3 is TGTGCCTCCCATCGGGGGGGGTCCTACAATGAGCAGTTCTTC. Amino acids: CASHRGGSYNEQFF.

V is TRBV4-3 and J is TRBJ2-1; tentatively, D is TRBD1 (5 bases). The CDR3 length is 17 residues. Germline CDR1 LGHNA, CDR2 YSLEER. The V end was cut by 0 bases, the J end by 12 bases, with 24 bases between. The CDR3 protein is CASSQELSGRVGFVQFF. The CDR3 region has the DNA TGCGCCAGCAGCCAAGAACTTTCAGGCAGGGTCGGTTTCGTGCAGTTCTTC.